The 15 T cell receptor beta chains given below trace back to one sample, sequenced in a study of OX40 agonist ivuxolimab in advanced cancers. Clones were sequenced by immunoSEQ multiplex PCR, and TCRdb holds only the in-frame ones, with some missing. The table records 50,000 to 75,000 clones, about 90% of them present only once. The sample consisted of CD4+ or CD8+ T cells sorted from blood, taken in a trial of the OX40 agonist ivuxolimab. These receptors were collected from an adult with an advanced solid tumor such as melanoma, head and neck, liver or kidney cancer.

The chain joins TRBV28 to TRBJ2-7, with D possibly being TRBD2 (6 bases). CDR3 size: 14 residues. Germline V gene data show CDR1 as MDHEN and CDR2 as SYDVKM. Trimming shortened V by 2 bases and J by 6 bases, and 14 bases separated the two germline ends. CDR3 residues: CASSLGTRSGEQYF. As DNA, the CDR3 is TGTGCCAGCAGTTTAGGGACTCGGTCGGGCGAGCAGTACTTC.

This chain uses TRBV7-9 with TRBJ2-1; D is undetermined. The CDR3 is 13 amino acids. V lost 4 bases and J lost 8, with 12 bases in between. Germline V lookup: CDR1 SEHNR, CDR2 FQNEAQ (reference sequence). The CDR3 nucleotides read TGTGCCAGCAGCTCCGTCGGCCCGGATGAGCAGTTCTTC. Translating it yields CASSSVGPDEQFF.

The gene calls are TRBV5-5 and TRBJ1-5; D perhaps matches TRBD1 (6 bases). The germline V gene has CDR1 SGHKS and CDR2 YYEKEE (reference sequence). Trimming took 1 base from V and 6 from J, leaving 14 bases between them. This CDR3 contains 15 residues. The CDR3 nucleotides read TGTGCCAGCAGCTTGTCGGGGGGCTGGGGTCAGCCCCAGCATTTT. Its translation is CASSLSGGWGQPQHF.

J is TRBJ2-3 and V is TRBV30; 11 nucleotides agree with TRBD2. The germline V gene encodes CDR1 GTSNPN and CDR2 SVGIG (reference sequence). This CDR3 is 19 amino acids long. V shed 1 base and J 5 bases; nucleotides not matched to a gene: 17. The CDR3 DNA follows: TGTGCCTGGAGTGGGGGGGCAGGACCTAGCGGGAGGCAGGGAGATACGCAGTATTTT. Its protein product is CAWSGGAGPSGRQGDTQYF. Drawing the rest from reference TRBV30 and TRBJ2-3, the complete variable domain is SQTIHQWPATLVQPVGSPLSLECTVEGTSNPNLYWYRQAAGRGLQLLFYSVGIGQISSEVPQNLSASRPQDRQFILSSKKLLLSDSGFYLCAWSGGAGPSGRQGDTQYFGPGTRLTVL.

The rearrangement links TRBV28 to TRBJ2-7; TRBD1 might be the D (7 bases). The V and J ends lost 5 bases and 2 bases respectively, with 16 bases between them. The CDR3 covers 15 residues. Germline V lookup: CDR1 MDHEN, CDR2 SYDVKM. The CDR3 here is CASSPRDRGTYEQYF. The CDR3 nucleotides read TGTGCCAGCAGTCCGCGGGACAGAGGGACCTACGAGCAGTACTTC.

This chain connects TRBV5-1 to TRBJ1-2; 8 positions agree with TRBD1. V was pared by 4 bases and J by 6 bases, with 8 bases of the junction left unmatched. The CDR3 covers 14 residues. Germline values: CDR1 SGHRS, CDR2 YFSETQ. DNA of the CDR3: TGCGCCAGCAGCGGGACAACAGGGGGTGATGGCTACACCTTC. It is translated as CASSGTTGGDGYTF.

The J gene is TRBJ2-4, the V gene TRBV4-2; D gene unclear. The CDR3 loop spans 16 amino acids. Looked up from germline, CDR1 is LGHNA and CDR2 is YNFKEQ. The V end lost 2 bases, the J end lost 0 bases, and 11 bases lay between the germline ends. CDR3 coding DNA: TGTGCCAGCAGCCAATTGGAGACCATAGCCAAAAACATTCAGTACTTC. This gives the protein CASSQLETIAKNIQYF.

The rearrangement links TRBV19 to TRBJ2-1; a weak D match, TRBD1 (5 bases). The CDR3 covers 15 residues. V was pared by 2 bases and J by 6 bases, with 14 bases between. Looked up from germline, CDR1 is LNHDA and CDR2 is SQIVND (reference sequence). CDR3: CASSIIRPQGNEQFF. The CDR3 nucleotides are TGTGCCAGTAGTATAATCCGGCCTCAGGGCAATGAGCAGTTCTTC.

The gene calls are TRBV4-1 and TRBJ2-1; 9 bases map to TRBD2. The CDR3 consists of 16 residues. V was pared by 0 bases and J by 7 bases, with 7 bases of the junction left unmatched. Germline V CDR1 and CDR2: MGHRA, YSYEKL. The CDR3 sequence: CASSQDRSGSVNEQFF. CDR3 in DNA: TGCGCCAGCAGCCAAGATCGTAGCGGGAGTGTAAATGAGCAGTTCTTC.

The chain links TRBV5-4 to TRBJ2-3; 11 positions match TRBD2. Germline CDR1 reads SGHNT; CDR2 reads YYREEE (reference sequence). The CDR3 loop spans 15 amino acids. V dropped 4 bases and J dropped 2; count of bases not matched to a gene: 3. CDR3 amino acids: CASSRLAGYTDTQYF. The CDR3 coding sequence is TGTGCCAGCAGCCGACTAGCGGGGTACACAGATACGCAGTATTTT.

This clone is a singleton in its sample. The chain carries TRBV11-2 and TRBJ1-3; 10 nucleotides agree with TRBD1. Trimming at V came to 8 bases and at J to 3 bases, leaving 1 base not matched to a gene. The CDR3 has 13 residues. Germline V gene sequence: CDR1 SGHAT, CDR2 FQNNGV. In nucleotides, the CDR3 is TGTGCCAGCGGGACAGGGGTTGGAAACACCATATATTTT. It encodes CASGTGVGNTIYF.

The chain links TRBV6-5 to TRBJ1-3; 9 bases are shared with TRBD1. The CDR3 consists of 15 residues. Losses at the gene ends were 6 bases for V and 2 bases for J; bases not matched to a gene: 5. The germline gives CDR1 MNHEY, CDR2 SVGAGI. The CDR3 coding sequence is TGTGCCAGCAGCTTGGGACAGGGCCCTGGAAACACCATATATTTT. Translated, it gives CASSLGQGPGNTIYF.

This clone was seen a few times. The chain is built from TRBV28 and TRBJ2-1, with TRBD2 matching 10 bases. This CDR3 has 11 residues. Germline V gene lookup returns CDR1 MDHEN and CDR2 SYDVKM. CDR3 sequence (DNA): TGTGCTAGCGGGAGGTACAATGAGCAGTTCTTC. Translating gives CASGRYNEQFF.

The J gene is TRBJ1-1, the V gene TRBV5-4; 7 nucleotides align to TRBD1. The CDR3 covers 15 residues. V lost 4 bases, J lost 3 bases, and 9 bases stayed unmatched. In germline, CDR1 is SGHNT, CDR2 YYREEE (reference sequence). The CDR3 region has the DNA TGTGCCAGCAGCCGCCCCAGGGACAGTGACACTGAAGCTTTCTTT. This encodes CASSRPRDSDTEAFF. Together with reference TRBV5-4 and TRBJ1-1, the CDR3 gives the full variable domain: ETGVTQSPTHLIKTRGQQVTLRCSSQSGHNTVSWYQQALGQGPQFIFQYYREEENGRGNFPPRFSGLQFPNYSSELNVNALELDDSALYLCASSRPRDSDTEAFFGQGTRLTVV.

The CDR3 DNA sequence: TGTGCCAGCAGCCAAGACGGACAGGCTAGCAATCAGCCCCAGCATTTT. Residues: CASSQDGQASNQPQHF. This chain connects TRBV2 to TRBJ1-5; 7 positions agree with TRBD1. The CDR3 has 16 residues. From germline, CDR1 is SNHLY and CDR2 FYNNEI. V dropped 6 bases and J dropped 0; count of bases not matched to a gene: 8.